A selection of T cell receptor beta chains follows, all from one sample in a study of beta chain features in type 1 diabetes. Using immunoSEQ multiplex PCR, the repertoire was profiled, and TCRdb retains in-frame clones only, with some absent. Seen here are about 290,000 clones, about 8% observed once, and the top ten hold under 1.3%. The sequenced material came from central memory CD4+ T cells from blood. All receptors derive from a woman aged 18-29 years in good health. The CDR3 runs from the conserved cysteine through the conserved F or W. Fields, in order: D gene, V gene, CDR3 length, J gene, clone size, CDR3 DNA, CDR3 protein. A D gene is named only where the DNA matches it firmly. Part of the rows lack a size; the others show once, few, many or a class for expanded clones.

D: NA
V: TRBV7-9
length: 13
J: TRBJ1-1
size: few
DNA: TGTGCCAGCAGTGAACAGGGATTCACTGAAGCTTTCTTT
CDR3: CASSEQGFTEAFF

D: NA
V: TRBV30
length: 15
J: TRBJ1-1
size: NA
DNA: TGTGCCTGGAGTACCCCCGCTTGGGGGGGCACTGAAGCTTTCTTT
CDR3: CAWSTPAWGGTEAFF

D: TRBD2
V: TRBV7-2
length: 17
J: TRBJ2-2
size: many
DNA: TGTGCCAGCAGCTTAGGACTAGCGGGGGGAAACACCGGGGAGCTGTTTTTT
CDR3: CASSLGLAGGNTGELFF

D: NA
V: TRBV2
length: 14
J: TRBJ1-5
size: NA
DNA: TGTGCCAGCAGAGGTGAACGGGGCAATCAGCCCCAGCATTTT
CDR3: CASRGERGNQPQHF

D: NA
V: TRBV5-4
length: 14
J: TRBJ2-7
size: NA
DNA: TGTGCCAGCAGCCAGCAGGACGGGACCTACGAGCAGTACTTC
CDR3: CASSQQDGTYEQYF

D: NA
V: TRBV6-1
length: 12
J: TRBJ1-1
size: NA
DNA: TGTGCCAGCACTAAGTGGGGCACTGAAGCTTTCTTT
CDR3: CASTKWGTEAFF

D: NA
V: TRBV2
length: 13
J: TRBJ2-2
size: NA
DNA: TGTGCCAGCAGCTCGCGGGGGCCCGGGGAGCTGTTTTTT
CDR3: CASSSRGPGELFF

D: TRBD1
V: TRBV6-5
length: 15
J: TRBJ2-1
size: NA
DNA: TGTGCCAGCAGGGAGACAGGGGGCACCTACAATGAGCAGTTCTTC
CDR3: CASRETGGTYNEQFF

D: NA
V: TRBV27
length: 18
J: TRBJ2-1
size: NA
DNA: TGTGCCAGCAGTTTAGTTGCCCGGGGCCCCTTATCCTACAATGAGCAGTTCTTC
CDR3: CASSLVARGPLSYNEQFF

D: NA
V: TRBV18
length: 15
J: TRBJ1-6
size: few
DNA: TGTGCCAGCTCACCATTAGTAGAACTTAATTCACCCCTCCACTTT
CDR3: CASSPLVELNSPLHF

D: TRBD2
V: TRBV6-4
length: 18
J: TRBJ2-1
size: few
DNA: TGTGCCAGCAATCCGACGGGAGGGGCGACATCAACCTACAATGAGCAGTTCTTC
CDR3: CASNPTGGATSTYNEQFF

D: NA
V: TRBV27
length: 15
J: TRBJ1-2
size: few
DNA: TGTGCCAGCAGTCCCATGGCGTTCGCTAACTATGGCTACACCTTC
CDR3: CASSPMAFANYGYTF

D: TRBD2
V: TRBV11-2
length: 16
J: TRBJ2-1
size: few
DNA: TGTGCCAGCAGCTCCCAGACTAGCGCGGCTTACAATGAGCAGTTCTTC
CDR3: CASSSQTSAAYNEQFF

D: NA
V: TRBV30
length: 13
J: TRBJ1-2
size: NA
DNA: TGTGCCTGGAGTGTACCCGCCGGTTATGGCTACACCTTC
CDR3: CAWSVPAGYGYTF

D: NA
V: TRBV5-1
length: 16
J: TRBJ2-7
size: few
DNA: TGCGCCAGCAGCTTGGAAGGGGGGTTGAGCGTCTACGAGCAGTACTTC
CDR3: CASSLEGGLSVYEQYF

D: NA
V: TRBV30
length: 12
J: TRBJ2-5
size: NA
DNA: TGTGCCTGGAGTGTCGGTCAAGAGACCCAGTACTTC
CDR3: CAWSVGQETQYF

D: NA
V: TRBV6-1
length: 11
J: TRBJ2-3
size: few
DNA: TGTGCCAGCAGTGGGCCCTATACGCAGTATTTT
CDR3: CASSGPYTQYF

D: NA
V: TRBV7-2
length: 13
J: TRBJ1-1
size: many
DNA: TGTGCCAGCAGCCGAGGACGGAACACTGAAGCTTTCTTT
CDR3: CASSRGRNTEAFF

D: NA
V: TRBV2
length: 14
J: TRBJ2-1
size: NA
DNA: TGTGCCAGCAGTGGACGGAACTCCTACAATGAGCAGTTCTTC
CDR3: CASSGRNSYNEQFF

D: NA
V: TRBV6-6
length: 15
J: TRBJ2-7
size: many
DNA: TGTGCCAGCAGTTACTCTAGCGCCCACTCCTACGAGCAGTACTTC
CDR3: CASSYSSAHSYEQYF

D: NA
V: TRBV7-9
length: 11
J: TRBJ1-1
size: NA
DNA: TGTGCCAGCACCCGGACGGGTGAAGCTTTCTTT
CDR3: CASTRTGEAFF

D: TRBD1
V: TRBV25-1
length: 17
J: TRBJ2-3
size: NA
DNA: TGTGCCAGCAGTGTCTTCGCGACAGGGGGAATGACAGATACGCAGTATTTT
CDR3: CASSVFATGGMTDTQYF

D: NA
V: TRBV7-9
length: 12
J: TRBJ1-5
size: NA
DNA: TGTGCCAGCAGCTTGGGGGTTGGGGCCCAGCATTTT
CDR3: CASSLGVGAQHF

D: NA
V: TRBV28
length: 15
J: TRBJ2-1
size: many
DNA: TGTGCCAGCAGTTCCTCGGGGGGCGGGTACAATGAGCAGTTCTTC
CDR3: CASSSSGGGYNEQFF

D: NA
V: TRBV7-3
length: 14
J: TRBJ2-2
size: few
DNA: TGTGCCAGCAGCTCGCAGGGTTCCACCGGGGAGCTGTTTTTT
CDR3: CASSSQGSTGELFF

D: NA
V: TRBV6-6
length: 15
J: TRBJ2-4
size: many
DNA: TGTGCCAGCAGTTACTACGGGGGACAGACTAACATTCAGTACTTC
CDR3: CASSYYGGQTNIQYF

D: TRBD2
V: TRBV11-3
length: 18
J: TRBJ2-1
size: few
DNA: TGTGCCAGCAGCTCTAGCGGGAGCAAATTATGGGCCTACAATGAGCAGTTCTTC
CDR3: CASSSSGSKLWAYNEQFF

D: TRBD1
V: TRBV30
length: 13
J: TRBJ1-2
size: few
DNA: TGTGCCTGGGGGACAGGGACGAACTATGGCTACACCTTC
CDR3: CAWGTGTNYGYTF

D: NA
V: TRBV4-2
length: 14
J: TRBJ1-1
size: few
DNA: TGTGCCAGCAGCCAAGTGGGGGCCGGCACTGAAGCTTTCTTT
CDR3: CASSQVGAGTEAFF

D: NA
V: TRBV15
length: 17
J: TRBJ2-3
size: NA
DNA: TGTGCCACCAGGACCAGGGGGGTAAGCGGGAGCACAGATACGCAGTATTTT
CDR3: CATRTRGVSGSTDTQYF

D: TRBD2
V: TRBV7-2
length: 15
J: TRBJ2-1
size: NA
DNA: TGTGCCAGCAGGCTAGCCCTAGCGGGAGGATATGAGCAGTTCTTC
CDR3: CASRLALAGGYEQFF

D: TRBD2
V: TRBV29-1
length: 14
J: TRBJ2-2
size: few
DNA: TGCAGCGTCAGAGAGCGGGGCAACACCGGGGAGCTGTTTTTT
CDR3: CSVRERGNTGELFF

D: NA
V: TRBV7-9
length: 12
J: TRBJ2-7
size: few
DNA: TGTGCCAGCAGCGCAAGCTCCTACGAGCAGTACTTC
CDR3: CASSASSYEQYF

D: NA
V: TRBV6-1
length: 16
J: TRBJ1-1
size: few
DNA: TGTGCCAGCAGTGACGGTTTCGTGAGGAGGAACACTGAAGCTTTCTTT
CDR3: CASSDGFVRRNTEAFF

D: NA
V: TRBV19
length: 16
J: TRBJ1-5
size: few
DNA: TGTGCCAGTATGCATGGGAGCTCCTATAGCAATCAGCCCCAGCATTTT
CDR3: CASMHGSSYSNQPQHF

D: TRBD1
V: TRBV19
length: 17
J: TRBJ1-5
size: few
DNA: TGTGCCAGTAGCCATTCCTTCCGGGACAGGGGGCCTCAGCCCCAGCATTTT
CDR3: CASSHSFRDRGPQPQHF

D: NA
V: TRBV2
length: 13
J: TRBJ1-5
size: NA
DNA: TGTGCCAGCTCCGGCCAGGGCAATCAGCCCCAGCATTTT
CDR3: CASSGQGNQPQHF

D: NA
V: TRBV30
length: 13
J: TRBJ1-1
size: NA
DNA: TGTGCCTGGACCCAGGGGAGAAGGACTGAAGCTTTCTTT
CDR3: CAWTQGRRTEAFF

D: NA
V: TRBV7-2
length: 13
J: TRBJ1-1
size: NA
DNA: TGTGCCAGCAGTTGGGACATTTACACTGAAGCTTTCTTT
CDR3: CASSWDIYTEAFF

D: NA
V: TRBV21-1
length: 22
J: TRBJ2-1
size: few
DNA: TGTGCCAGCAGCAAACAGGATGATCGGCGGGAGGTCGTTTATTGGTCCTACAATGAGCAGTTCTTC
CDR3: CASSKQDDRREVVYWSYNEQFF

D: TRBD1
V: TRBV2
length: 13
J: TRBJ2-1
size: few
DNA: TGTGCCAGCAGTGCGACAGGGTACAATGAGCAGTTCTTC
CDR3: CASSATGYNEQFF

D: TRBD1
V: TRBV5-8
length: 16
J: TRBJ1-5
size: few
DNA: TGTGCCAGCAGCGTGCACAGGGGCGTAAGCAATCAGCCCCAGCATTTT
CDR3: CASSVHRGVSNQPQHF

D: TRBD2
V: TRBV27
length: 18
J: TRBJ2-3
size: few
DNA: TGTGCCAGCAGTCCCCCTCAAGTGGGTAGCGGGAAGGCAGATACGCAGTATTTT
CDR3: CASSPPQVGSGKADTQYF

D: NA
V: TRBV5-4
length: 15
J: TRBJ2-5
size: NA
DNA: TGTGCCAGCAGCTCGAAGTCTACCATCCAAGAGACCCAGTACTTC
CDR3: CASSSKSTIQETQYF

D: TRBD2
V: TRBV7-2
length: 15
J: TRBJ2-5
size: NA
DNA: TGTGCCAGCAGCCCAGCGGGGGGGCCGGGGGAGACCCAGTACTTC
CDR3: CASSPAGGPGETQYF

D: NA
V: TRBV4-3
length: 14
J: TRBJ2-3
size: few
DNA: TGCGCCAGCAGCCTAGCGGAATACACAGATACGCAGTATTTT
CDR3: CASSLAEYTDTQYF

D: TRBD2
V: TRBV5-6
length: 14
J: TRBJ2-5
size: NA
DNA: TGTGCCAGCACACGGACCCCCGGGGGGAAGACCCAGTACTTC
CDR3: CASTRTPGGKTQYF